This T cell receptor (beta chain) was captured by sequencing in a study of vaccination and CD4 T cells after COVID-19. Study-level information: A median of approximately 100 days (range 35 to 161) separated diagnosis from post-COVID sampling. Study-wide points: Analysis of convalescent patients found that 304 of 307 vaccine-specific clones were spike mono-reactive.

This clonotype has a handful of counts. What it recognizes is unknown. As for treatment: roughly 11-day PBMC culture with coronavirus spike peptide pools or control peptides (ViraFEST assay). Via ViraFEST, peptide pools expanded antigen-specific T cells before TCR sequencing. Recorded positive PCR dates fall between March and December 2020, preceding US Alpha, Beta and Delta variants. V was cut by 3 bases and J by 10 bases, with 25 bases left in between. Germline V CDR1 and CDR2: DFQATT, SNEGSKA (reference sequence). This CDR3 is built from 16 residues. Sequencing of cultured CD4+ T cell DNA used the Oncomine TCR Beta short-read assay. TCRdb redid the calling of the PCR reads with MiXCR, one entry per CDR3 protein. This repertoire shows roughly 15,000 distinct CDR3 sequences, around 40% found once; its top ten account for 3.7%.

The clonotype was recovered from a human donor who had recovered from COVID-19. V and J are TRBV20-1 and TRBJ2-1; TRBD2 is a possible D gene (6 bases). The sequenced material came from CD4+ T cells from blood, cultured in vitro. The CDR3 coding sequence is TGCAGTGCTAGTTGGTTCTGGCGGGATCGCCCCACGGAGCAGTTCTTC. The encoded protein is CSASWFWRDRPTEQFF.